This TCR beta chain originates from a study of Ad26.COV2.S vaccination and SARS-CoV-2 variants. The overall study: The authors gave Ad26.COV2.S intramuscularly, either once or twice 56 days apart.

Treatment in this sample: some 20 received Ad26.COV2.S at low or high dose, single or two shots; roughly 5 received placebo; per-sample allocation not given. Specimen acquisition occurred on day 63 following the initial vaccine or placebo injection. Using immunoSEQ multiplex PCR, the repertoire was profiled, and TCRdb retains in-frame clones only, with some absent. The data contain around 500,000 clones, 80% to 90% of them singletons. Study observations and caveats: Comparability of non-spike TCR breadth was observed across vaccine and placebo recipients. Estimates derived from TCR breadth and depth analyses may have underestimated total T cell responses. There was reportedly substantial breadth in spike-specific CD8+ and CD4+ T cell responses after vaccination.

CDR3 length: 14 residues. Germline V lookup: CDR1 LNHDA, CDR2 SQIVND (reference sequence). V dropped 5 bases and J dropped 2; count of bases not matched to a gene: 3. About this clone: Antigen: not known.

The specimen was peripheral blood, collected in a trial of Ad26.COV2.S vaccine versus placebo. The TCR was taken from a person between 18 and 65 years old who received the Ad26.COV2.S COVID-19 vaccine or a placebo. The chain joins TRBV19 to TRBJ1-2; 9 bases are a match to TRBD1. The CDR3 sequence is CASSGQGSNYGYTF. The DNA of the CDR3 is TGTGCCAGTAGTGGACAGGGGTCCAACTATGGCTACACCTTC.